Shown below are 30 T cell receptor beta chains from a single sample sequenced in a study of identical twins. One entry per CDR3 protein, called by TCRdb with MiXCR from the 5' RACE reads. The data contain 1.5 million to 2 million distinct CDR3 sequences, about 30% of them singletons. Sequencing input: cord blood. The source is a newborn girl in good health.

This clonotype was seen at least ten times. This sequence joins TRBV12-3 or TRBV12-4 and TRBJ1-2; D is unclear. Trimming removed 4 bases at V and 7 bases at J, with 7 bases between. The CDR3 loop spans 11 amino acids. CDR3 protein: CASSYSVGYTF. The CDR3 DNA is TGTGCCAGCAGTTACAGCGTTGGCTACACCTTC.

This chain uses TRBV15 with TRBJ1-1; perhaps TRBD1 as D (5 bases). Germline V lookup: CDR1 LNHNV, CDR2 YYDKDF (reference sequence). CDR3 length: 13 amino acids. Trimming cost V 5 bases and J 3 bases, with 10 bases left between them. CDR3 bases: TGTGCCACCAGCTCGGGGGGAGACACTGAAGCTTTCTTT. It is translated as CATSSGGDTEAFF. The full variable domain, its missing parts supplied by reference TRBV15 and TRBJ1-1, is DAMVIQNPRYQVTQFGKPVTLSCSQTLNHNVMYWYQQKSSQAPKLLFHYYDKDFNNEADTPDNFQSRRPNTSFCFLDIRSPGLGDTAMYLCATSSGGDTEAFFGQGTRLTVV.

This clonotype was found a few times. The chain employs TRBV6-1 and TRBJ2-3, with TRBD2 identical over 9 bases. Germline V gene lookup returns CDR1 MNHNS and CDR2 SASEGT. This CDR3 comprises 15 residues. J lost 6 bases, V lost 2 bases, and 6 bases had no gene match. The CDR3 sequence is CASSERRGGRDTQYF. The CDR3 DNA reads TGTGCCAGCAGTGAAAGGCGGGGGGGCAGGGATACGCAGTATTTT.

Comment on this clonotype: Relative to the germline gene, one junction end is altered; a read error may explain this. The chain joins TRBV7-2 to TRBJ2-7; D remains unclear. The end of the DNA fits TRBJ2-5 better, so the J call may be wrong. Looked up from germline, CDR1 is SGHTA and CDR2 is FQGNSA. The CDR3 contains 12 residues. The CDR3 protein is CAGSLYSETQYF. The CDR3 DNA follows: TGTGCCGGCAGCTTATATTCCGAGACCCAGTACTTC.

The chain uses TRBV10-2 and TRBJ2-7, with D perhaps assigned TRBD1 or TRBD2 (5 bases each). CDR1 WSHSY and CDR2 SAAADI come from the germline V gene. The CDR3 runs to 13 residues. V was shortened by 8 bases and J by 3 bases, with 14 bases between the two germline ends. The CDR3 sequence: CASGGRLNYEQYF. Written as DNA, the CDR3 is TGCGCCAGCGGGGGACGGCTGAACTACGAGCAGTACTTC.

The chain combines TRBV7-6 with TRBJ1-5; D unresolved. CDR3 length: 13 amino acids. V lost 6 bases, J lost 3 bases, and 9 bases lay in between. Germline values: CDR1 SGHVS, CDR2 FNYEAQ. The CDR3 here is CASRAAPNQPQHF. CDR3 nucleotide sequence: TGTGCCAGCAGGGCAGCGCCCAATCAGCCCCAGCATTTT. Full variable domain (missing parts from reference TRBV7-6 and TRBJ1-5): GAGVSQSPRYKVTKRGQDVALRCDPISGHVSLYWYRQALGQGPEFLTYFNYEAQQDKSGLPNDRFSAERPEGSISTLTIQRTEQRDSAMYRCASRAAPNQPQHFGDGTRLSIL.

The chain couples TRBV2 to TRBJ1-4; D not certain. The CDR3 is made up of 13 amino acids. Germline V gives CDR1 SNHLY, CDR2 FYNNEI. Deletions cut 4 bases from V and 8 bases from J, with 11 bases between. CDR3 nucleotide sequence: TGTGCCAGCAGTGGGGCAGTGGGGGAAAAACTGTTTTTT. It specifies CASSGAVGEKLFF.

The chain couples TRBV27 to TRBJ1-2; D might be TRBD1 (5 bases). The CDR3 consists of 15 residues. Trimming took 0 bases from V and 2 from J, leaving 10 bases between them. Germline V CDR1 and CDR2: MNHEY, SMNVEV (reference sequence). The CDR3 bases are TGTGCCAGCAGTTTATCGTCCACAGGAAACTATGGCTACACCTTC. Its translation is CASSLSSTGNYGYTF.

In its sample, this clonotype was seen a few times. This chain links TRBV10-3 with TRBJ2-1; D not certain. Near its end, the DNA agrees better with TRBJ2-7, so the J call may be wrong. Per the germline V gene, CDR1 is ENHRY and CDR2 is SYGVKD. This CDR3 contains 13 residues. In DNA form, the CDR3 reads TGTGCCATCAGTGACAACACCTACAATGAGCAGTACTTC. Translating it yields CAISDNTYNEQYF.

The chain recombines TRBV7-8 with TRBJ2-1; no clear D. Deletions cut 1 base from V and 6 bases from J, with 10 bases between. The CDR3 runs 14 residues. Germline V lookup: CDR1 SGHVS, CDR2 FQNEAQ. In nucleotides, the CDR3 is TGTGCCAGCAGCTTAGTTAGGTTCTCCAATGAGCAGTTCTTC. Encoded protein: CASSLVRFSNEQFF.

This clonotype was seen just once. CDR3 residues: CSGKSGGVPQYF. Here the CDR3 DNA reads TGCAGTGGGAAGAGCGGGGGGGTTCCTCAGTACTTC. The chain has TRBV20-1 and TRBJ2-7; 10 bases are a match to TRBD2. The CDR3 runs to 12 residues. The trim removed 7 bases at V and 10 bases at J, leaving 10 bases unmatched. Germline loops: CDR1 DFQATT, CDR2 SNEGSKA (reference sequence).

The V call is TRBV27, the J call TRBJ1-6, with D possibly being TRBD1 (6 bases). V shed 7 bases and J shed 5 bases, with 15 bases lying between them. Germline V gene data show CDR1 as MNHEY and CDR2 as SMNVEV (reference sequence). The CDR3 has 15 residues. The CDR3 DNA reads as TGTGCCAGCACTCCGTCTGGGGGCCATAATTCACCCCTCCACTTT. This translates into CASTPSGGHNSPLHF.

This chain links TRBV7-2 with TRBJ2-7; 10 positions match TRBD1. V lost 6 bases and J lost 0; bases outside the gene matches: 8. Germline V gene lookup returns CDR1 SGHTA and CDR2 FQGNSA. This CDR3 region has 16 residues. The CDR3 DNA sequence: TGTGCCAGCAGAAAACCGGGACAGGGGTCCTCCTACGAGCAGTACTTC. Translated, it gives CASRKPGQGSSYEQYF.

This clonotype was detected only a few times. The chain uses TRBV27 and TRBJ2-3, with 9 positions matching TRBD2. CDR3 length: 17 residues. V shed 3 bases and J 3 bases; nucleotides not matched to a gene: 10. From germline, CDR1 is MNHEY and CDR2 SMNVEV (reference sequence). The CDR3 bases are TGTGCCAGCAGTTTTACTAGCGGGTCTACGGGGACAGATACGCAGTATTTT. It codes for CASSFTSGSTGTDTQYF.

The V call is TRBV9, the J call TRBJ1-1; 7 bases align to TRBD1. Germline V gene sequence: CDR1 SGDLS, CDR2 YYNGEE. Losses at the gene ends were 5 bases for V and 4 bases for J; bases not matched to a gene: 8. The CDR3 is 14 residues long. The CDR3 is CASSATSGGTEAFF. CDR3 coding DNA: TGTGCCAGCAGTGCGACCTCAGGGGGCACTGAAGCTTTCTTT.

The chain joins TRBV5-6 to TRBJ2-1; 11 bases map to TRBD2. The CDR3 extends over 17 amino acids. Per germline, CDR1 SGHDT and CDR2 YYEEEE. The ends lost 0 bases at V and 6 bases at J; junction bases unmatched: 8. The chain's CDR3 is CASSLAQASGRSNEQFF. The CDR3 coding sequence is TGTGCCAGCAGCTTGGCCCAGGCTAGCGGGAGGAGCAATGAGCAGTTCTTC.

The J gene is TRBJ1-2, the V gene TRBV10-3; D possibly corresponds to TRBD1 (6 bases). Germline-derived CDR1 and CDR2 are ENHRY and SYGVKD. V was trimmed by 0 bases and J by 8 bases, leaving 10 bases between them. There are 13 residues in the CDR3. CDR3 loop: CAISESQGSGYTF. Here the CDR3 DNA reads TGTGCCATCAGTGAGTCACAGGGAAGCGGCTACACCTTC.

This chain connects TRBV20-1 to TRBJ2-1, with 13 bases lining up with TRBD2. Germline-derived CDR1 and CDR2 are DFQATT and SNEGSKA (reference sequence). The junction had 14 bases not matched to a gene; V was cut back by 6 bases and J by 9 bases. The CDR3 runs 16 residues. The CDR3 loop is CSASTGTGLAGSEQFF. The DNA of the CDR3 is TGCAGTGCCAGTACCGGAACGGGACTAGCGGGGAGTGAGCAGTTCTTC.

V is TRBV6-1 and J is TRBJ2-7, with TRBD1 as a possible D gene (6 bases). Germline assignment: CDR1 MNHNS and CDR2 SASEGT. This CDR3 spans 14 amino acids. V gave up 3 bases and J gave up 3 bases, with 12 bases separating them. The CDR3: CASSDGGTDYEQYF. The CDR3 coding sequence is TGTGCCAGCAGTGATGGGGGCACCGACTACGAGCAGTACTTC.

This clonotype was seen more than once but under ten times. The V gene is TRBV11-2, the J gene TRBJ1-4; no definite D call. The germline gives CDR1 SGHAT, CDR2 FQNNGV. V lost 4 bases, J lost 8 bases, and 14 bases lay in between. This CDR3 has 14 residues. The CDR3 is CASSSVTALEKLFF. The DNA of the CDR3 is TGTGCCAGCAGCTCCGTTACTGCGCTAGAAAAACTGTTTTTT.

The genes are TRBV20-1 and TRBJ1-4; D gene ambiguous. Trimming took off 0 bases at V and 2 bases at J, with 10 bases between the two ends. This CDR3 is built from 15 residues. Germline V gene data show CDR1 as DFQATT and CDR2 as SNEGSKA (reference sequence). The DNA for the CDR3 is TGCAGTGCTAGAGATAAGAGGACGACTAATGAAAAACTGTTTTTT. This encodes CSARDKRTTNEKLFF.

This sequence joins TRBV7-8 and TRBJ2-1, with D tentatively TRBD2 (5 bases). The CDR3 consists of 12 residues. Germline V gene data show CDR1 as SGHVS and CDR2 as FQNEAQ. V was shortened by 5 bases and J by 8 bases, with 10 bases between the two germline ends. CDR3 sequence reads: CASSHRTHEQFF. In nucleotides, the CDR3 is TGTGCCAGCAGCCACCGGACTCATGAGCAGTTCTTC.

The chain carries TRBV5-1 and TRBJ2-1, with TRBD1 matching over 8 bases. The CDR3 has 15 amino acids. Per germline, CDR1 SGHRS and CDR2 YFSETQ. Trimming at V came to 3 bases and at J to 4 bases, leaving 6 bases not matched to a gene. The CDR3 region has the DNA TGCGCCAGCAGCTCAGGACAGGGTCTATACAATGAGCAGTTCTTC. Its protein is CASSSGQGLYNEQFF.

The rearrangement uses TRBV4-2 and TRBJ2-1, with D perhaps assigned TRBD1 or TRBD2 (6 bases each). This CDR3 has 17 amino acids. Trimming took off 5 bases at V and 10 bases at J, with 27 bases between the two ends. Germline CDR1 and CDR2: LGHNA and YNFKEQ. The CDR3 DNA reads TGTGCCAGCAGCTCCCATATTAGGGGGGACTGGGGTGACGAGCAGTTCTTC. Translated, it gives CASSSHIRGDWGDEQFF.

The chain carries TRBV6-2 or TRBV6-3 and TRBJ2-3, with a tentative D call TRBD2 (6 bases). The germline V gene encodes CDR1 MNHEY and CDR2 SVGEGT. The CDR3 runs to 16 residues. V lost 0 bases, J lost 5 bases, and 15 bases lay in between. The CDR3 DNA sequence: TGTGCCAGCAGTTACTCGCTTGGGCCGGGGGAAGATACGCAGTATTTT. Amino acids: CASSYSLGPGEDTQYF.

This CDR3 is CASRPGNSKNIQYF. CDR3 in DNA: TGTGCCAGCAGACCAGGAAATTCCAAAAACATTCAGTACTTC. This sequence joins TRBV28 and TRBJ2-4; D not resolved. CDR1 and CDR2 from the germline V gene are MDHEN and SYDVKM. CDR3 size: 14 residues. V lost 6 bases to trimming and J lost 2 bases, with 11 bases between them.

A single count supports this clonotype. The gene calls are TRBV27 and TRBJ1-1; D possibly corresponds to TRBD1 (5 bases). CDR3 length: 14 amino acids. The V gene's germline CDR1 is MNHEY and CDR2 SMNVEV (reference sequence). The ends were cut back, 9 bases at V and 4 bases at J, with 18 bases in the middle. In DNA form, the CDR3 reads TGTGCCAGTCTCAGGGTCGGGTTGGGCACTGAAGCTTTCTTT. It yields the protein CASLRVGLGTEAFF.

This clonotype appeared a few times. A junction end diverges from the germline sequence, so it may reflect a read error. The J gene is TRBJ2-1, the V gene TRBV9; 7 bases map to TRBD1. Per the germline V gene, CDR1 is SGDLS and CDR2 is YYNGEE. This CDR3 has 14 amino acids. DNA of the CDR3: TGTGCCAGCAGCTTAGGGGGCTATTCCAATGAGCGGTTCTTC. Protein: CASSLGGYSNERFF. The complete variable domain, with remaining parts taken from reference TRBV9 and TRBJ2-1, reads DSGVTQTPKHLITATGQRVTLRCSPRSGDLSVYWYQQSLDQGLQFLIQYYNGEERAKGNILERFSAQQFPDLHSELNLSSLELGDSALYFCASSLGGYSNERFFGPGTRLTVL.

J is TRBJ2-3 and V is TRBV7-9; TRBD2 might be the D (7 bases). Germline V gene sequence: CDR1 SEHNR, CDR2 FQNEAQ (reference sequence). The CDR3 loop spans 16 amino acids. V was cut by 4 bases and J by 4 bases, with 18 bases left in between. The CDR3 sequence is CASSSLFVGGPDTQYF. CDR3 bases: TGTGCCAGCAGCTCCCTTTTTGTGGGGGGGCCAGATACGCAGTATTTT.

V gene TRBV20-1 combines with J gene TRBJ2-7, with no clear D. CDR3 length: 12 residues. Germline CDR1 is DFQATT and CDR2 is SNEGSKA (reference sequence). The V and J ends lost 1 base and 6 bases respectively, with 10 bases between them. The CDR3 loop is CSARVGHFEQYF. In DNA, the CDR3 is TGCAGTGCTAGAGTCGGGCACTTCGAGCAGTACTTC.